This T cell receptor beta chain was documented in a study of cytomegalovirus exposure and HLA in healthy donors. In the PCR, 60 Vbeta and 13 Jbeta primers were used. Only in-frame clones appear in the TCRdb table, and some are missing; sequencing was by immunoSEQ multiplex PCR. The sample lists around 190,000 clones; roughly 80% were seen once. This clone showed up just a few times. The CDR3 sequence is 13 residues long. Trimming took 3 bases from V and 2 from J, leaving 9 bases between them. CDR1 and CDR2 from the germline V gene are SGHNT and YYREEE (reference sequence). This TCR came from a woman aged 30 to 39 in good health and CMV-seronegative. This chain links TRBV5-4 with TRBJ2-7, with D perhaps TRBD1 (5 bases). What was sequenced was PBMCs. The CDR3 DNA follows: TGTGCCAGCAGCTATGGGGCCCCCTACGAGCAGTACTTC. It specifies CASSYGAPYEQYF. Together with reference TRBV5-4 and TRBJ2-7, the CDR3 gives the full variable domain: ETGVTQSPTHLIKTRGQQVTLRCSSQSGHNTVSWYQQALGQGPQFIFQYYREEENGRGNFPPRFSGLQFPNYSSELNVNALELDDSALYLCASSYGAPYEQYFGPGTRLTVT.